Below are 13 T cell receptor beta chains sequenced from a single sample in a study of T cells in Graves' hyperthyroidism and ophthalmopathy. Researchers amplified the TCR beta CDR3 regions from RNA transcripts. When the TCR CDR3 underwent first-round RT-PCR, the HTBI primer set was used. One entry per CDR3 protein, called by TCRdb with MiXCR from the multiplex PCR reads. The table lists around 350,000 distinct CDR3 sequences, about 25% of them singletons, with around 70% in the top ten. The sequencing sample was made of blood. Receptor source: a man between 45 and 60 years old with Graves' hyperthyroidism.

This clonotype was seen many times. This rearrangement joins TRBV28 to TRBJ2-1; D is uncertain. The germline CDR1 and CDR2 sequences are MDHEN and SYDVKM. Trimming removed 7 bases at V and 8 bases at J, with 12 bases between. The CDR3 length is 12 residues. In DNA, the CDR3 is TGTGCCAGCAACACCTTCGGCTATGAGCAGTTCTTC. This codes for CASNTFGYEQFF.

This clonotype was picked up a small number of times. The J gene is TRBJ2-2, the V gene TRBV19; 7 nucleotides align to TRBD2. This CDR3 comprises 15 residues. CDR1 LNHDA and CDR2 SQIVND come from the germline V gene (reference sequence). Trimming cost V 3 bases and J 2 bases; bases outside gene matches: 3. The CDR3 is CASSIGDYNTGELFF. As DNA, the CDR3 is TGTGCCAGTAGTATTGGGGACTACAACACCGGGGAGCTGTTTTTT. Looking up the rest from reference TRBV19 and TRBJ2-2 gives the full variable domain: DGGITQSPKYLFRKEGQNVTLSCEQNLNHDAMYWYRQDPGQGLRLIYYSQIVNDFQKGDIAEGYSVSREKKESFPLTVTSAQKNPTAFYLCASSIGDYNTGELFFGEGSRLTVL.

This clonotype came up a few times. The chain links TRBV6-1 to TRBJ2-1; 9 bases fit TRBD2. Germline V CDR1 and CDR2: MNHNS, SASEGT. CDR3 length: 13 residues. V was clipped by 4 bases and J by 7 bases; unmatched bases: 2. As DNA, the CDR3 is TGTGCCAGCAGTGCGACTAGCGGAAATGAGCAGTTCTTC. This encodes CASSATSGNEQFF.

This clonotype was recorded at least ten times. This rearrangement joins TRBV7-3 to TRBJ2-7, with TRBD2 matching over 14 bases. V shed 4 bases, J shed 6 bases, and the junction held 8 bases outside the gene matches. This CDR3 is built from 16 residues. Per germline, CDR1 SGHTA and CDR2 FQGTGA. The CDR3 spells CASSSGLAGGRREQYF. The DNA for the CDR3 is TGTGCCAGCAGCTCAGGACTAGCGGGAGGTCGGCGCGAGCAGTACTTC.

This rearrangement joins TRBV2 to TRBJ2-7, with 7 bases aligning to TRBD2. The V segment lost 6 bases and the J segment 2 bases; nucleotides outside the gene matches: 7. The CDR3 consists of 14 residues. Looked up from germline, CDR1 is SNHLY and CDR2 is FYNNEI. The CDR3 here is CASSRLASTYEQYF. In DNA, the CDR3 is TGTGCCAGCAGCAGACTAGCATCAACCTACGAGCAGTACTTC.

The CDR3 here is CASSQDRREFTWDGYTF. The DNA for the CDR3 is TGCGCCAGCAGCCAAGATCGAAGGGAGTTCACGTGGGATGGCTACACCTTC. The rearrangement uses TRBV4-1 and TRBJ1-2; no reliable D call. Trimming took 0 bases from V and 6 from J, leaving 20 bases between them. The germline gives CDR1 MGHRA, CDR2 YSYEKL. This CDR3 is built from 17 residues.

This clonotype came up a few times. This rearrangement joins TRBV20-1 to TRBJ2-1; 9 positions agree with TRBD2. V shed 0 bases, J shed 5 bases, and the junction held 8 bases outside the gene matches. This CDR3 contains 16 residues. The germline V gene encodes CDR1 DFQATT and CDR2 SNEGSKA (reference sequence). CDR3 loop: CSARDLRSGRNNEQFF. The CDR3 nucleotides are TGCAGTGCTAGAGATCTTAGGAGCGGGAGGAACAATGAGCAGTTCTTC.

The chain is built from TRBV20-1 and TRBJ2-7; 7 bases are shared with TRBD2. Trimming at V came to 6 bases and at J to 0 bases, leaving 8 bases not matched to a gene. The germline V gene has CDR1 DFQATT and CDR2 SNEGSKA (reference sequence). The length of the CDR3 is 14 residues. The CDR3 reads CSAVSGPSSYEQYF. DNA of the CDR3: TGCAGTGCCGTTAGCGGGCCTAGCTCCTACGAGCAGTACTTC.

This clonotype was counted many times. V is TRBV20-1 and J is TRBJ2-3, with 9 nucleotides matching TRBD2. Germline loops: CDR1 DFQATT, CDR2 SNEGSKA (reference sequence). V dropped 2 bases and J dropped 3; count of bases not matched to a gene: 9. The CDR3 loop spans 16 amino acids. The CDR3 nucleotides are TGCAGTGCTAGATTTTCTGCTAGCGGGAAAACAGATACGCAGTATTTT. It is translated as CSARFSASGKTDTQYF.

Many counts were recorded for this clonotype. V gene TRBV3-1 combines with J gene TRBJ2-1; D is possibly TRBD2 (7 bases). Germline V gene data show CDR1 as LGHDT and CDR2 as YNNKEL (reference sequence). The CDR3 loop spans 16 amino acids. V dropped 1 base and J dropped 0 bases, with 10 bases sitting between them. The DNA for the CDR3 is TGTGCCAGCAGCCAAGTGGGGGGGGCCTCCTACAATGAGCAGTTCTTC. It codes for CASSQVGGASYNEQFF.

This clonotype came up many times. The rearrangement joins TRBV7-9 to TRBJ2-5; 9 bases line up with TRBD1. There are 15 residues in the CDR3. V gave up 4 bases and J gave up 1 base; unmatched junction bases: 4. Germline CDR1 reads SEHNR; CDR2 reads FQNEAQ (reference sequence). The CDR3 loop is CASSSGTGLQETQYF. Here the CDR3 DNA reads TGTGCCAGCAGCTCCGGGACAGGGCTCCAAGAGACCCAGTACTTC.

This clonotype occurred a few times. The chain employs TRBV28 and TRBJ2-3, with TRBD1 matching 10 bases. J gave up 2 bases and V 2 bases, and 4 bases lay outside the gene matches. The CDR3 has 16 residues. The germline gives CDR1 MDHEN, CDR2 SYDVKM. The CDR3 coding sequence is TGTGCCAGCAGTTTACCGACAGGGGGCAACACAGATACGCAGTATTTT. It yields the protein CASSLPTGGNTDTQYF. Complete variable domain (other parts from reference TRBV28 and TRBJ2-3): DVKVTQSSRYLVKRTGEKVFLECVQDMDHENMFWYRQDPGLGLRLIYFSYDVKMKEKGDIPEGYSVSREKKERFSLILESASTNQTSMYLCASSLPTGGNTDTQYFGPGTRLTVL.

This clonotype was recorded at least ten times. This chain joins TRBV20-1 and TRBJ2-7; D uncertain. Trimming removed 0 bases at V and 6 bases at J, with 12 bases between. Germline-derived CDR1 and CDR2 are DFQATT and SNEGSKA (reference sequence). The CDR3 loop spans 13 amino acids. CDR3 loop: CSAREAPYSEQYF. The CDR3 bases are TGCAGTGCTAGAGAGGCCCCCTACTCCGAGCAGTACTTC.